This T cell receptor beta chain is from a study of cytomegalovirus exposure and HLA in healthy donors. The PCR ran on 60 Vbeta and 13 Jbeta primers. Profiling relied on immunoSEQ multiplex PCR, and the TCRdb table lists in-frame clones only, not all of them. Among around 90,000 clones, roughly 67% were seen once, and the ten largest hold over 2%. CDR3 size: 16 residues. Germline V gene data show CDR1 as SEHNR and CDR2 as FQNEAQ (reference sequence). The V segment lost 0 bases and the J segment 6 bases; nucleotides outside the gene matches: 7. Sequencing was carried out using PBMCs. The TCR comes from a human donor in good health. The rearrangement joins TRBV7-9 to TRBJ2-7; the match to TRBD2 covers 11 bases. The CDR3 here is CASSLALAGGSREQYF. DNA for the CDR3: TGTGCCAGCAGCTTAGCGCTAGCGGGGGGATCCCGCGAGCAGTACTTC.